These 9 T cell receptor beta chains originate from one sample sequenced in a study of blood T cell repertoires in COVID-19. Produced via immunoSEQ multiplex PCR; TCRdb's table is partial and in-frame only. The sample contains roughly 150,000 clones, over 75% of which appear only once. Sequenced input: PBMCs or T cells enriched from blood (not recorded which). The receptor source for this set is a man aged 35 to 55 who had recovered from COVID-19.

CDR3: CASSQRQGAGTEAFF. DNA for the CDR3: TGCGCCAGCAGCCAAAGACAGGGGGCCGGCACTGAAGCTTTCTTT. The chain recombines TRBV4-1 with TRBJ1-1; 10 bases match TRBD1. With 2 bases clipped from V and 4 bases from J, the junction kept 4 bases outside the gene matches. The CDR3 extends over 15 amino acids. Germline V gives CDR1 MGHRA, CDR2 YSYEKL.

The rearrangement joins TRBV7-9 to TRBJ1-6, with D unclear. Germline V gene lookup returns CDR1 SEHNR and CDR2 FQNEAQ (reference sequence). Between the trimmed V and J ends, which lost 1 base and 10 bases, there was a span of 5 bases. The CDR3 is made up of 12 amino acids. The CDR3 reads CASSLGRSPLHF. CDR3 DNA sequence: TGTGCCAGCAGCTTAGGGAGATCACCCCTCCACTTT.

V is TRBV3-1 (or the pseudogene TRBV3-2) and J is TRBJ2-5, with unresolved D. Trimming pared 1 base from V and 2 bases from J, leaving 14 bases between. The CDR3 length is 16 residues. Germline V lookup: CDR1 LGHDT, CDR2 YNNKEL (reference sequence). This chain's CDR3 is CASSQGVAGPQETQYF. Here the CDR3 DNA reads TGTGCCAGCAGCCAAGGGGTGGCAGGTCCTCAAGAGACCCAGTACTTC.

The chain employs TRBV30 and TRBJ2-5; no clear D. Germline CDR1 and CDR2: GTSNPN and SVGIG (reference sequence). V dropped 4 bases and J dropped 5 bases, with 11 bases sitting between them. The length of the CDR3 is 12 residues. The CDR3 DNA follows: TGTGCCTGGACTCCGCAGGTGGAGACCCAGTACTTC. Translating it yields CAWTPQVETQYF.

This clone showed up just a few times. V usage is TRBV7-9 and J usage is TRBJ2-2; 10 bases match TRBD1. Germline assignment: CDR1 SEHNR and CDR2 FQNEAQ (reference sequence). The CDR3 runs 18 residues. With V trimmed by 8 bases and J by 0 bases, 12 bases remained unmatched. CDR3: CASGEGTGAMSNTGELFF. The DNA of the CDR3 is TGTGCCAGCGGCGAAGGGACAGGGGCCATGTCGAACACCGGGGAGCTGTTTTTT.

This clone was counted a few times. This chain's CDR3 is CASAIFQGPSYEQYF. The CDR3 bases are TGTGCCAGCGCCATCTTTCAGGGCCCCTCCTACGAGCAGTACTTC. The chain recombines TRBV7-8 with TRBJ2-7, with D maybe TRBD1 (5 bases). CDR3 size: 15 residues. Germline-derived CDR1 and CDR2 are SGHVS and FQNEAQ. The V gene lost 8 bases and the J gene lost 0 bases, with 17 bases spanning the gap. The full variable domain, its missing parts supplied by reference TRBV7-8 and TRBJ2-7, is GAGVSQSPRYKVAKRGQDVALRCDPISGHVSLFWYQQALGQGPEFLTYFQNEAQLDKSGLPSDRFFAERPEGSVSTLKIQRTQQEDSAVYLCASAIFQGPSYEQYFGPGTRLTVT.

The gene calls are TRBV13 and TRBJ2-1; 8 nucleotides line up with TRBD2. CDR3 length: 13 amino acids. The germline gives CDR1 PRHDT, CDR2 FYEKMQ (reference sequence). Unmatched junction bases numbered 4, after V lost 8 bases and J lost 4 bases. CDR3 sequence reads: CASAGGLYNEQFF. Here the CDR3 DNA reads TGTGCCAGCGCGGGGGGCCTATACAATGAGCAGTTCTTC.

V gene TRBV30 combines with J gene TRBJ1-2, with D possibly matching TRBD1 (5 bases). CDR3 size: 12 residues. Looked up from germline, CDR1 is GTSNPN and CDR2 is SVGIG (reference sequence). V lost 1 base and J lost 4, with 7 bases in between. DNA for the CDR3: TGTGCCTGGAGTGCAGGGATCTATGGCTACACCTTC. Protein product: CAWSAGIYGYTF.

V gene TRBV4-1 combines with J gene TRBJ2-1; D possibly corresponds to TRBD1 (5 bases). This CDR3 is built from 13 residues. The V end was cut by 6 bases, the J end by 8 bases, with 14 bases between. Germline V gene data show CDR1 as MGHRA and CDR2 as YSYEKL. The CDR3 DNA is TGCGCCAGCAGGTGGGCAGGGTCATATGAGCAGTTCTTC. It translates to CASRWAGSYEQFF.